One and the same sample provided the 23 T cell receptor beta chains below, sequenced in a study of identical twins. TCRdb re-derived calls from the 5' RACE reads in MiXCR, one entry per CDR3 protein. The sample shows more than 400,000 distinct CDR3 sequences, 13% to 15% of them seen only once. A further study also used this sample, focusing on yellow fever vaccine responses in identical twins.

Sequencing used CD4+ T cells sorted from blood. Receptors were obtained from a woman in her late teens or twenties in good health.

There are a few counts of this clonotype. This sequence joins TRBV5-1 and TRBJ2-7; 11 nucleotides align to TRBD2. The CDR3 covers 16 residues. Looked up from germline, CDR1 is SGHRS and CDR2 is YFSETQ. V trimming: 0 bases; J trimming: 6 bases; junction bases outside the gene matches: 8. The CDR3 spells CASSLDPTSGIGEQYF. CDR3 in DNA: TGCGCCAGCAGCTTGGACCCGACTAGCGGGATCGGCGAGCAGTACTTC. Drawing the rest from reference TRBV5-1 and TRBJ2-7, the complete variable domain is KAGVTQTPRYLIKTRGQQVTLSCSPISGHRSVSWYQQTPGQGLQFLFEYFSETQRNKGNFPGRFSGRQFSNSRSEMNVSTLELGDSALYLCASSLDPTSGIGEQYFGPGTRLTVT.

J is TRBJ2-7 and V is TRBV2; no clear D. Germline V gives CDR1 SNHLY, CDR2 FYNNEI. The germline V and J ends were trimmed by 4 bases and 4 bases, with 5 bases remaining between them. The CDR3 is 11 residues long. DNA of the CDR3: TGTGCCAGCAGTGGAGAGTACGAGCAGTACTTC. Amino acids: CASSGEYEQYF.

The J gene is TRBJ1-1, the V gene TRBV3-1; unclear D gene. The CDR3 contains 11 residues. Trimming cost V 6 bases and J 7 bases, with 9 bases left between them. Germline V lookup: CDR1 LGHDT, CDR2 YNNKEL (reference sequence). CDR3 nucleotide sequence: TGTGCCAGCAGTCGGATCGGTGAAGCTTTCTTT. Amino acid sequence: CASSRIGEAFF.

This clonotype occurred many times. CDR3 DNA sequence: TGTGCCAGCAGCTTAGCCCTGGGACAGACTCGAGAGACCCAGTACTTC. Translated, it gives CASSLALGQTRETQYF. The chain links TRBV11-2 to TRBJ2-5, with TRBD1 matching 7 bases. This CDR3 has 16 residues. J was trimmed by 4 bases and V by 1 base; bases with no gene match: 9. Germline V gives CDR1 SGHAT, CDR2 FQNNGV.

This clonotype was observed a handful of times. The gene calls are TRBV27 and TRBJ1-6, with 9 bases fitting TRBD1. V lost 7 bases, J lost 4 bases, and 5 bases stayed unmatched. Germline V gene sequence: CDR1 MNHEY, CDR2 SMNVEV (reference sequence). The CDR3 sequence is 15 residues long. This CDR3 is CASTRQGGYNSPLHF. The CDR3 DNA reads TGTGCCAGCACCCGACAGGGGGGATATAATTCACCCCTCCACTTT.

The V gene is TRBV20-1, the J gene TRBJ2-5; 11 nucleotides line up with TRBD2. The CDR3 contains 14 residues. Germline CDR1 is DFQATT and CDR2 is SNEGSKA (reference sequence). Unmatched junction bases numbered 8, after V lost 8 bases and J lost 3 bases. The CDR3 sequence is CSPRLAGREETQYF. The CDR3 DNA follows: TGCAGTCCCCGACTAGCGGGGAGGGAAGAGACCCAGTACTTC.

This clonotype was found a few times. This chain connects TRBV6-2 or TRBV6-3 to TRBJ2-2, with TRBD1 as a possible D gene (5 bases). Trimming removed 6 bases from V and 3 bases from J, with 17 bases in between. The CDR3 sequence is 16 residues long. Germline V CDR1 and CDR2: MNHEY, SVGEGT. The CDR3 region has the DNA TGTGCCAGCAGACAAATTAGGGGAATAGACACCGGGGAGCTGTTTTTT. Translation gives CASRQIRGIDTGELFF.

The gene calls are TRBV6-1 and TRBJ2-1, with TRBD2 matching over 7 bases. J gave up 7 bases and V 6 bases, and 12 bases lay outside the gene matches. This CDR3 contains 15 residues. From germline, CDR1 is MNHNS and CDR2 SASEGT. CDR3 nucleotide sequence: TGTGCCAGCAGGTCCCAGGCGGGAGTCGGGAATGAGCAGTTCTTC. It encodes CASRSQAGVGNEQFF.

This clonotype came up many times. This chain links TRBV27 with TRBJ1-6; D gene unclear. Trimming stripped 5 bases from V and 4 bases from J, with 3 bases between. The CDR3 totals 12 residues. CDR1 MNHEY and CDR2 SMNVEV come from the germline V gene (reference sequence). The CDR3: CASSPYNSPLHF. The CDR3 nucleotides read TGTGCCAGCAGTCCGTATAATTCACCCCTCCACTTT.

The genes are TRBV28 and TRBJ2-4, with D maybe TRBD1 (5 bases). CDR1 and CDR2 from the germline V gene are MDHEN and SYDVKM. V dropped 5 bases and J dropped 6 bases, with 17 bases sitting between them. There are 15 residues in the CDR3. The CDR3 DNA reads TGTGCCAGCAGTCCAACACAGGTATCACGAAACATTCAGTACTTC. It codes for CASSPTQVSRNIQYF. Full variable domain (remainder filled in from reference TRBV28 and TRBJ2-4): DVKVTQSSRYLVKRTGEKVFLECVQDMDHENMFWYRQDPGLGLRLIYFSYDVKMKEKGDIPEGYSVSREKKERFSLILESASTNQTSMYLCASSPTQVSRNIQYFGAGTRLSVL.

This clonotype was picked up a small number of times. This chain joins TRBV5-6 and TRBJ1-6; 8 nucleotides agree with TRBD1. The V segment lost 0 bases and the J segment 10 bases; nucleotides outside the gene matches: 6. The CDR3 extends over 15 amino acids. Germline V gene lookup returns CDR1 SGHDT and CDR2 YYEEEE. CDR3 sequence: CASSLGVTGASPLHF. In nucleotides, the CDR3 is TGTGCCAGCAGCTTGGGTGTGACAGGGGCCTCACCCCTCCACTTT.

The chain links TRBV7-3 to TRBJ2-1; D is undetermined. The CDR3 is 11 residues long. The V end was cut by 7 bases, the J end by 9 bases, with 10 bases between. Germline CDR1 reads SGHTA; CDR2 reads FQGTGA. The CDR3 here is CASTFQTEQFF. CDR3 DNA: TGTGCCAGCACCTTCCAAACTGAGCAGTTCTTC.

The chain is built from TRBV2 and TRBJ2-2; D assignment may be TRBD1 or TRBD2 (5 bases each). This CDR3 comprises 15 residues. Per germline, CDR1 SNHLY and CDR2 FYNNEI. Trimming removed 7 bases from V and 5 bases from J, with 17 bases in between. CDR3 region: CASTPGTGGTGELFF. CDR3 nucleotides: TGTGCCAGCACTCCCGGGACCGGTGGTACCGGGGAGCTGTTTTTT.

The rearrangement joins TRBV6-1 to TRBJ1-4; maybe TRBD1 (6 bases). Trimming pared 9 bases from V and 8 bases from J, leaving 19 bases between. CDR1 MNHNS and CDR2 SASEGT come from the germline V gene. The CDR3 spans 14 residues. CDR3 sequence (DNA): TGTGCCAGTACAACCCAACAGGGTCGGGAAAAACTGTTTTTT. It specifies CASTTQQGREKLFF.

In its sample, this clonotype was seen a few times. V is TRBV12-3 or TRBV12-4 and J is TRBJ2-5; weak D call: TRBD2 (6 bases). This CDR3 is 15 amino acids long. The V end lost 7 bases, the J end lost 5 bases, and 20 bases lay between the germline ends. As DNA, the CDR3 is TGTGCCAGCACCCTCGGCGGGAAGAGATCGGAGACCCAGTACTTC. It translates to CASTLGGKRSETQYF.

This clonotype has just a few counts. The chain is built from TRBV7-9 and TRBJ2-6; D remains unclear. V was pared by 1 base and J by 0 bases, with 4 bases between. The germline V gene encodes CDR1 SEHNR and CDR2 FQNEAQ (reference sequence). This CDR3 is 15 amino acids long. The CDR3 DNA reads TGTGCCAGCAGCTTAGGTCGCTCTGGGGCCAACGTCCTGACTTTC. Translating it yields CASSLGRSGANVLTF.

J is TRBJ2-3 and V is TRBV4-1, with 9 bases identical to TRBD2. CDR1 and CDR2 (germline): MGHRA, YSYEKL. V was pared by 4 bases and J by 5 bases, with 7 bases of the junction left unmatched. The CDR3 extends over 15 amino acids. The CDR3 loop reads CASSPSGGGEDTQYF. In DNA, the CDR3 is TGCGCCAGCAGCCCGTCCGGCGGGGGGGAAGATACGCAGTATTTT.

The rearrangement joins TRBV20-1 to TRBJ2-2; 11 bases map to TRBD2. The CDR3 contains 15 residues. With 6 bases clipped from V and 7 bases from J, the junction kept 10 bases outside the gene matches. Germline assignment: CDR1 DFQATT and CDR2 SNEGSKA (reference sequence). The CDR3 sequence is CSAASGGSFVGELFF. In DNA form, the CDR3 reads TGCAGTGCGGCTAGCGGGGGGTCCTTTGTCGGGGAGCTGTTTTTT.

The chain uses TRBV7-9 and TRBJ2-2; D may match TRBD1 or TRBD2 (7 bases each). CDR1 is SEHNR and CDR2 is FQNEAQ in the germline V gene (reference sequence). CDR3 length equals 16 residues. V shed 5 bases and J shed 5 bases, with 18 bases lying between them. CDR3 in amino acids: CASSPRGGGYTGELFF. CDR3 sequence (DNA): TGTGCCAGCAGCCCTCGGGGAGGGGGCTATACCGGGGAGCTGTTTTTT.

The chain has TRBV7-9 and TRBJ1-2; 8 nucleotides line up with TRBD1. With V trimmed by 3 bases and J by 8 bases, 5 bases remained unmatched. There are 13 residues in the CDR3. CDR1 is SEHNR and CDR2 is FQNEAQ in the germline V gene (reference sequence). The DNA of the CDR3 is TGTGCCAGCAGCTTCACAGGGGGACGGGGCTACACCTTC. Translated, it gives CASSFTGGRGYTF.

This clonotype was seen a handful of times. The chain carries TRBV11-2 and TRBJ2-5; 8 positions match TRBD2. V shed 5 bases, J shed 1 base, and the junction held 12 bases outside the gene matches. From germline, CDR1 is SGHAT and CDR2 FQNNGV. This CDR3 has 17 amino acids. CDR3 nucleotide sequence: TGTGCCAGCAGCCCCCGCGCGGGAGGCTTTACCCAAGAGACCCAGTACTTC. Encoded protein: CASSPRAGGFTQETQYF.

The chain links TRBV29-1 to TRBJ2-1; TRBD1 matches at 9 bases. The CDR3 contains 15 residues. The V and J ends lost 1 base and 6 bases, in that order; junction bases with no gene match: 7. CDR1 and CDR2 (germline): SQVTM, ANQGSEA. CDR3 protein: CSVEARDRVFNEQFF. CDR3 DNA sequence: TGCAGCGTTGAAGCCCGGGACAGGGTTTTCAATGAGCAGTTCTTC.

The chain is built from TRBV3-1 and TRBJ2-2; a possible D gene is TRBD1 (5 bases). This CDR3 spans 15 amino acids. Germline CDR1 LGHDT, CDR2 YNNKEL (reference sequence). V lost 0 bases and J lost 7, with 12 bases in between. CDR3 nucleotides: TGTGCCAGCAGCCAAGATACCAGGGTTAACGGGGAGCTGTTTTTT. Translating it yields CASSQDTRVNGELFF.